This T cell receptor (beta chain) was captured in a study of shared clonotypes between healthy human individuals. Notes on the study in general: Among the subsets, naive ones generally showed larger estimated richness than memory ones.

Of note for this clone: Its antigen is not identified.

The method was immunoSEQ multiplex PCR; TCRdb's version includes in-frame clones alone and lacks a portion of them. This table has about 2 million clones, about 95% appearing once. CD8 cells classed as naive were CD45RO-negative and positively selected for CCR7, excluding terminally differentiated effector memory CD45RA+ cells. Nashville, Tennessee was home to all donors, who were Caucasian adults. The specimen was naive CD8+ T cells sorted from blood. This sequence was found in a man aged 18 to 35 in good health.

DNA of the CDR3: TGCGCCAGCAGCCAAGCACAGGGGGCCTCCTACTACGAGCAGTACTTC. This gives the protein CASSQAQGASYYEQYF. The chain links TRBV4-1 to TRBJ2-7, with 9 bases aligning to TRBD1. The V gene end was trimmed by 1 base and the J gene end by 3 bases; junction bases not matched to a gene: 7. The CDR3 consists of 16 residues. CDR1 and CDR2 (germline): MGHRA, YSYEKL.